Following are 18 T cell receptor beta chains from one sample sequenced in a study of T cell responses to AZD1222 COVID-19 vaccine. Measured with immunoSEQ multiplex PCR; TCRdb has only the in-frame clones, and not every one. Among 100,000 to 150,000 clones listed, roughly nine tenths were seen once. This specimen consisted of peripheral blood, obtained on day 0 of AZD1222 vaccination. These receptors were taken from an adult in good health.

The rearrangement joins TRBV3-1 (or the pseudogene TRBV3-2) to TRBJ2-7; 7 nucleotides match TRBD1. Trimming removed 3 bases from V and 2 bases from J; junction bases left unmatched: 4. The CDR3 totals 14 residues. CDR1 and CDR2 from the germline V gene are LGHDT and YNNKEL (reference sequence). CDR3 sequence (DNA): TGTGCCAGCAGCCACTGGGACAGAGCCTACGAGCAGTACTTC. This sequence encodes CASSHWDRAYEQYF.

The chain's CDR3 is CSASRLAGVYEQFF. CDR3 DNA: TGCAGTGCTAGTAGGCTAGCGGGAGTATATGAGCAGTTCTTC. V and J are TRBV20-1 and TRBJ2-1; TRBD2 agrees at 10 bases. Trimming removed 3 bases from V and 8 bases from J; junction bases left unmatched: 7. Germline V lookup: CDR1 DFQATT, CDR2 SNEGSKA (reference sequence). CDR3 length equals 14 residues.

The chain carries TRBV7-6 and TRBJ1-1; D might be TRBD1 (6 bases). The V gene lost 4 bases and the J gene lost 1 base, with 13 bases spanning the gap. The CDR3 totals 15 residues. Germline V gene data show CDR1 as SGHVS and CDR2 as FNYEAQ. The CDR3 region is CASSYTQGQNTEAFF. The DNA for the CDR3 is TGTGCCAGCAGCTATACACAGGGACAGAACACTGAAGCTTTCTTT.

Turning to this clone: One end of the junction is discordant with germline, which a read error may explain. J is TRBJ1-5 and V is TRBV4-3; TRBD1 aligns across 10 bases. This CDR3 has 19 amino acids. Germline CDR1 and CDR2: LGHNA and YSLEER. The CDR3 loop reads CASSQAFFGAGQGNQLQHF. In DNA, the CDR3 is TGCGCCAGCAGCCAAGCTTTTTTCGGGGCGGGACAGGGGAATCAGCTCCAGCATTTT.

The chain uses TRBV9 and TRBJ2-1; weak D call: TRBD2 (6 bases). The CDR3 covers 12 residues. Trimming left V 3 bases short and J 9 bases short, with 10 bases between. CDR1 SGDLS and CDR2 YYNGEE come from the germline V gene. For the CDR3, the DNA is TGTGCCAGCAGCGGACTAGGAGGTGAGCAGTTCTTC. Translating gives CASSGLGGEQFF.

CDR3 sequence (DNA): TGTGCCAGCAGCTCGGGACAGGGAAAAGACGAGCAGTACTTC. Its protein is CASSSGQGKDEQYF. The chain uses TRBV7-3 and TRBJ2-7, with TRBD1 identical over 9 bases. With V trimmed by 4 bases and J by 5 bases, 6 bases remained unmatched. Looked up from germline, CDR1 is SGHTA and CDR2 is FQGTGA. The CDR3 contains 14 residues.

The V gene is TRBV5-5, the J gene TRBJ1-2; 9 nucleotides agree with TRBD1. Germline V lookup: CDR1 SGHKS, CDR2 YYEKEE (reference sequence). The CDR3 has 16 amino acids. V shed 2 bases and J 2 bases; nucleotides not matched to a gene: 7. For the CDR3, the DNA is TGTGCCAGCAGCTTTTCTGGGACAGGGTTAAACTATGGCTACACCTTC. This translates into CASSFSGTGLNYGYTF. The full variable domain, its missing parts supplied by reference TRBV5-5 and TRBJ1-2, is DAGVTQSPTHLIKTRGQQVTLRCSPISGHKSVSWYQQVLGQGPQFIFQYYEKEERGRGNFPDRFSARQFPNYSSELNVNALLLGDSALYLCASSFSGTGLNYGYTFGSGTRLTVV.

The chain has TRBV20-1 and TRBJ1-1; D gene ambiguous. The CDR3 extends over 12 amino acids. Germline V CDR1 and CDR2: DFQATT, SNEGSKA (reference sequence). V was shortened by 3 bases and J by 5 bases, with 10 bases between the two germline ends. The DNA for the CDR3 is TGCAGTGCTAGTTCGGATTTGACTGAAGCTTTCTTT. Translation gives CSASSDLTEAFF.

The chain is built from TRBV19 and TRBJ1-3; no clear D. V was cut by 2 bases and J by 4 bases, with 12 bases left in between. Germline CDR1 is LNHDA and CDR2 is SQIVND (reference sequence). The CDR3 runs to 15 residues. CDR3 in amino acids: CASSISPESGNTIYF. The CDR3 DNA is TGTGCCAGTAGTATAAGTCCGGAGTCGGGAAACACCATATATTTT. Drawing the rest from reference TRBV19 and TRBJ1-3, the complete variable domain is DGGITQSPKYLFRKEGQNVTLSCEQNLNHDAMYWYRQDPGQGLRLIYYSQIVNDFQKGDIAEGYSVSREKKESFPLTVTSAQKNPTAFYLCASSISPESGNTIYFGEGSWLTVV.

The chain combines TRBV7-2 with TRBJ2-2; the match to TRBD2 covers 11 bases. CDR3 size: 19 residues. Looked up from germline, CDR1 is SGHTA and CDR2 is FQGNSA. The V segment lost 5 bases and the J segment 4 bases; nucleotides outside the gene matches: 15. The CDR3 nucleotides read TGTGCCAGCAGCCCTCCCCGGCTAGCGGGAGGCGTGGCCACCGGGGAGCTGTTTTTT. Its translation is CASSPPRLAGGVATGELFF.

The V call is TRBV12-3 or TRBV12-4, the J call TRBJ1-2; the match to TRBD1 covers 8 bases. This CDR3 is 13 amino acids long. Trimming took 2 bases from V and 13 from J; bases not matched to a gene: 9. The CDR3 sequence: CASSLLQGGMGTF. The DNA of the CDR3 is TGTGCCAGCAGTTTATTACAGGGGGGTATGGGCACCTTC.

This sequence joins TRBV7-2 and TRBJ2-5; 9 bases fit TRBD2. The CDR3 totals 14 residues. V trimming: 1 base; J trimming: 4 bases; junction bases outside the gene matches: 1. Germline lookup yields CDR1 SGHTA and CDR2 FQGNSA. CDR3 nucleotides: TGTGCCAGCAGCTTAGGCGGGGGGGGAGAGACCCAGTACTTC. It codes for CASSLGGGGETQYF.

The chain joins TRBV12-2 to TRBJ1-4. TRBV12-2 constitutes a pseudogene. This CDR3 is built from 17 residues. CDR3 sequence reads: CASRLAHPGHLDEKLFF. CDR3 nucleotides: TGTGCAAGTCGCTTAGCCCACCCGGGGCACCTGGATGAAAAACTGTTTTTT.

The chain employs TRBV27 and TRBJ1-6; TRBD1 agrees at 8 bases. Germline CDR1 MNHEY, CDR2 SMNVEV (reference sequence). The CDR3 is 16 residues long. V was clipped by 3 bases and J by 0 bases; unmatched bases: 1. The CDR3, as DNA: TGTGCCAGCAGTTTGGGGACAGGCTCCTATAATTCACCCCTCCACTTT. Protein: CASSLGTGSYNSPLHF.

This clone has more than one count but fewer than ten. The chain is built from TRBV23-1 and TRBJ1-3, with a tentative D call TRBD1 (6 bases). TRBV23-1 belongs to the ORF category, with a function that is uncertain. Trimming removed 0 bases from V and 0 bases from J, with 15 bases in between. This CDR3 region has 18 residues. This chain's CDR3 is CASSQSTSQGSSGNTIYF. CDR3 in DNA: TGCGCCAGCAGTCAATCGACGTCGCAGGGGAGCTCTGGAAACACCATATATTTT.

The sample holds a few counts of this clone. V usage is TRBV3-1 (or the pseudogene TRBV3-2) and J usage is TRBJ1-2, with D possibly being TRBD1 (5 bases). The CDR3 extends over 14 amino acids. Germline V gene data show CDR1 as LGHDT and CDR2 as YNNKEL (reference sequence). V was trimmed by 4 bases and J by 8 bases, leaving 17 bases between them. CDR3 region: CASSLGGGALGYTF. DNA of the CDR3: TGTGCCAGCAGCCTCGGCGGGGGAGCTCTGGGCTACACCTTC.

V usage is TRBV12-5 and J usage is TRBJ2-4; unclear D gene. Germline lookup yields CDR1 LGHNT and CDR2 FRNRAP. There are 15 residues in the CDR3. Trimming removed 7 bases at V and 0 bases at J, with 13 bases between. CDR3 DNA: TGTGCTAGTGCCAGTCCTGGACGAGCCAAAAACATTCAGTACTTC. This translates into CASASPGRAKNIQYF.

V and J are TRBV6-4 and TRBJ2-3; 7 bases align to TRBD2. The CDR3 spans 15 residues. CDR1 and CDR2 (germline): MRHNA, SNTAGT. V gave up 2 bases and J gave up 1 base; unmatched junction bases: 3. As DNA, the CDR3 is TGTGCCAGCAGTGACGGACGGGGGGGCACAGATACGCAGTATTTT. As protein: CASSDGRGGTDTQYF.